This T cell receptor (beta chain) is drawn from a study of shared clonotypes between healthy human individuals. This CDR3 has 15 amino acids. V lost 4 bases to trimming and J lost 8 bases, with 18 bases between them. Germline V lookup: CDR1 SEHNR, CDR2 FQNEAQ (reference sequence). The study's findings and limits: Collection of samples was limited to blood; tissue repertoires likely differ.

Naive CD8 cells were CD45RO-negative, positively selected for CCR7, excluding terminally differentiated effector memory CD45RA+ cells. Donors, without exception, were Caucasian adults residing in Nashville, Tennessee. Evenly divided among several immunoSEQ plates was the genomic DNA of each subset. Original analysis: ImmunoSEQ yielded junction-only sequences lacking quality scores, so filtering differed. Here immunoSEQ multiplex PCR was the method, and the copy in TCRdb shows in-frame clones only, minus some. D and trimming come from the DNA, and the V and J calls and clone size come from that table. Of a few million clones listed, just over 90% were seen once; the top ten hold approximately 1.7%. Details on this clone: The antigen is not known.

The sample taken for sequencing was naive CD8+ T cells from PBMCs. The chain combines TRBV7-9 with TRBJ1-5; possibly TRBD1 for D (6 bases). The clonotype comes from a man younger than 35 in good health. Some clones in this sample may be carry-over from other donors' samples. CDR3 nucleotide sequence: TGTGCCAGCAGCTCATCGAAGGAGAGGGGGGAGCCCCAGCATTTT. It is translated as CASSSSKERGEPQHF. Filled out from reference TRBV7-9 and TRBJ1-5, the complete variable domain reads DTGVSQNPRHKITKRGQNVTFRCDPISEHNRLYWYRQTLGQGPEFLTYFQNEAQLEKSRLLSDRFSAERPKGSFSTLEIQRTEQGDSAMYLCASSSSKERGEPQHFGDGTRLSIL.